This TCR beta chain was recorded in a study of T cells after yellow fever vaccination. Notes on the study in general: The presence of abundant clonotypes contaminating from the bulk population was possible in FACS-sorted repertoires. CD4 and CD8 compartments shared a small share of clonotypes, likely from convergent recombination.

MiXCR, applied by TCRdb to the 5' RACE reads, yields one record per CDR3 protein. The sample consists of roughly 260,000 distinct CDR3 sequences, approximately 12% of them appearing once. CDR3 length equals 16 residues. V dropped 4 bases and J dropped 4 bases, with 17 bases sitting between them. Germline-derived CDR1 and CDR2 are SGDLS and YYNGEE. About this clonotype itself: Its antigen remains unidentified.

J is TRBJ2-2 and V is TRBV9; D is uncertain. The sequences come from CD4+ T cells sorted from PBMCs, collected 45 days after the yellow fever booster vaccination. The source of this sequence is a man aged 25 to 45 who received the YFV17D yellow fever vaccine. CDR3 region: CASSPRTYTITGELFF. The CDR3 DNA follows: TGTGCCAGCAGCCCCAGGACCTATACCATCACCGGGGAGCTGTTTTTT.